The 14 T cell receptor beta chains reported below all come from one sample, sequenced in a study of T cell responses to AZD1222 COVID-19 vaccine. The table came from immunoSEQ multiplex PCR; TCRdb's copy has only in-frame clones and leaves some out. Counted here are about 150,000 clones, 90% to 95% occurring once; the ten biggest clones make up roughly 9.1%. This material consisted of peripheral blood, taken on day 0 of AZD1222 vaccination. The source of these receptors is an adult in good health.

This clone was recorded once. The J gene is TRBJ1-3, the V gene TRBV7-2, with 7 bases that match TRBD1. The CDR3 is 17 amino acids. V was clipped by 5 bases and J by 0 bases; unmatched bases: 10. Looked up from germline, CDR1 is SGHTA and CDR2 is FQGNSA. The CDR3 reads CASSIPPDRSSGNTIYF. In DNA form, the CDR3 reads TGTGCCAGCAGCATACCCCCGGACAGGTCCTCTGGAAACACCATATATTTT.

This chain links TRBV5-6 with TRBJ2-7, with 8 nucleotides matching TRBD2. Germline lookup yields CDR1 SGHDT and CDR2 YYEEEE. CDR3 size: 15 residues. J was trimmed by 4 bases and V by 3 bases; bases with no gene match: 9. Written as DNA, the CDR3 is TGTGCCAGCAGCTGGGCCCTTAGCGGGGCTTACGAGCAGTACTTC. Its protein product is CASSWALSGAYEQYF.

The chain uses TRBV20-1 and TRBJ2-7; the match to TRBD2 covers 7 bases. The CDR3 covers 12 residues. The germline CDR1 and CDR2 sequences are DFQATT and SNEGSKA (reference sequence). V was clipped by 3 bases and J by 6 bases; unmatched bases: 5. The CDR3 is CSASVGGTEQYF. The CDR3 nucleotides read TGCAGTGCTAGTGTGGGAGGGACCGAGCAGTACTTC.

In its sample, this clone was seen once. The chain couples TRBV2 to TRBJ2-7; perhaps D is TRBD1 or TRBD2 (5 bases each). Looked up from germline, CDR1 is SNHLY and CDR2 is FYNNEI. Trimming removed 2 bases from V and 7 bases from J, with 15 bases in between. The CDR3 contains 14 residues. CDR3 sequence reads: CASSESGRREEQYF. In nucleotides, the CDR3 is TGTGCCAGCAGTGAATCGGGACGCCGAGAGGAGCAGTACTTC.

The genes are TRBV30 and TRBJ1-5; D is possibly TRBD1 (5 bases). The germline V gene has CDR1 GTSNPN and CDR2 SVGIG (reference sequence). The CDR3 has 14 residues. Trimming pared 2 bases from V and 6 bases from J, leaving 14 bases between. The CDR3 DNA follows: TGTGCCTGGAGTTTGGGACGGTTGGGTCAGCCCCAGCATTTT. It encodes CAWSLGRLGQPQHF.

This clone was seen a single time. The chain has TRBV27 and TRBJ1-6, with 10 bases matching TRBD1. CDR3 length: 19 amino acids. With V trimmed by 3 bases and J by 0 bases, 8 bases remained unmatched. Germline V gene sequence: CDR1 MNHEY, CDR2 SMNVEV (reference sequence). In DNA form, the CDR3 reads TGTGCCAGCAGTTTGAGGGACAGGGGCATAAGCTCCTATAATTCACCCCTCCACTTT. This codes for CASSLRDRGISSYNSPLHF.

The chain combines TRBV7-2 with TRBJ1-5; 9 nucleotides align to TRBD1. The CDR3 totals 13 residues. V lost 5 bases and J lost 11; bases outside the gene matches: 7. Germline CDR1 SGHTA, CDR2 FQGNSA. As DNA, the CDR3 is TGTGCCAGCAGCCCAACTGGGGACAGGGCCCAGCATTTT. Translating it yields CASSPTGDRAQHF.

This sequence joins TRBV19 and TRBJ2-7, with D possibly TRBD1 on 6 matching bases. V was shortened by 8 bases and J by 0 bases, with 11 bases between the two germline ends. Germline V gene data show CDR1 as LNHDA and CDR2 as SQIVND (reference sequence). The CDR3 is 13 residues long. In DNA form, the CDR3 reads TGTGCCAGTTCGGGACACATCTCCTACGAGCAGTACTTC. Its translation is CASSGHISYEQYF.

This sequence joins TRBV7-9 and TRBJ1-1; D gene unclear. CDR1 and CDR2 from the germline V gene are SEHNR and FQNEAQ (reference sequence). The V end lost 5 bases, the J end lost 6 bases, and 7 bases lay between the germline ends. This CDR3 spans 11 amino acids. The CDR3: CASSPDSEAFF. The CDR3 nucleotides are TGTGCCAGCAGCCCTGATTCTGAAGCTTTCTTT. Variable domain in full (rest from reference TRBV7-9 and TRBJ1-1): DTGVSQNPRHKITKRGQNVTFRCDPISEHNRLYWYRQTLGQGPEFLTYFQNEAQLEKSRLLSDRFSAERPKGSFSTLEIQRTEQGDSAMYLCASSPDSEAFFGQGTRLTVV.

The chain combines TRBV9 with TRBJ2-7; D may be TRBD2 (7 bases). The CDR3 has 13 residues. Germline lookup yields CDR1 SGDLS and CDR2 YYNGEE. V was trimmed by 7 bases and J by 4 bases, leaving 15 bases between them. CDR3 nucleotide sequence: TGTGCCAGCGGCGGGGGCTCACTTTACGAGCAGTACTTC. Translated: CASGGGSLYEQYF.

In DNA, the CDR3 is TGTGCCGGTTACAGTGGTGAGACCCAGTACTTC. Amino acids: CAGYSGETQYF. The gene calls are TRBV30 and TRBJ2-5; D call uncertain. Per the germline V gene, CDR1 is GTSNPN and CDR2 is SVGIG (reference sequence). The CDR3 is 11 residues long. V lost 8 bases and J lost 5, with 12 bases in between.

V and J are TRBV30 and TRBJ2-5, with D perhaps given as TRBD1 or TRBD2 (5 bases each). Trimming cost V 8 bases and J 1 base, with 14 bases left between them. CDR3 size: 13 residues. Germline lookup yields CDR1 GTSNPN and CDR2 SVGIG (reference sequence). Here the CDR3 DNA reads TGTGCCGGACTCGGGGACCTCCAAGAGACCCAGTACTTC. The encoded protein is CAGLGDLQETQYF.

This rearrangement joins TRBV19 to TRBJ1-5; 9 bases map to TRBD1. CDR1 is LNHDA, CDR2 SQIVND, per germline (reference sequence). This CDR3 region has 16 residues. V shed 7 bases, J shed 2 bases, and the junction held 9 bases outside the gene matches. For the CDR3, the DNA is TGTGCCAGTATCGGGGACAGGGTCGGCGGCAATCAGCCCCAGCATTTT. This sequence encodes CASIGDRVGGNQPQHF.

V usage is TRBV21-1 and J usage is TRBJ2-1. TRBV21-1 is an annotated pseudogene. The length of the CDR3 is 12 residues. The CDR3: CASSNQHVEQFF. Written as DNA, the CDR3 is TGTGCCAGCAGCAATCAGCATGTTGAGCAGTTCTTC.